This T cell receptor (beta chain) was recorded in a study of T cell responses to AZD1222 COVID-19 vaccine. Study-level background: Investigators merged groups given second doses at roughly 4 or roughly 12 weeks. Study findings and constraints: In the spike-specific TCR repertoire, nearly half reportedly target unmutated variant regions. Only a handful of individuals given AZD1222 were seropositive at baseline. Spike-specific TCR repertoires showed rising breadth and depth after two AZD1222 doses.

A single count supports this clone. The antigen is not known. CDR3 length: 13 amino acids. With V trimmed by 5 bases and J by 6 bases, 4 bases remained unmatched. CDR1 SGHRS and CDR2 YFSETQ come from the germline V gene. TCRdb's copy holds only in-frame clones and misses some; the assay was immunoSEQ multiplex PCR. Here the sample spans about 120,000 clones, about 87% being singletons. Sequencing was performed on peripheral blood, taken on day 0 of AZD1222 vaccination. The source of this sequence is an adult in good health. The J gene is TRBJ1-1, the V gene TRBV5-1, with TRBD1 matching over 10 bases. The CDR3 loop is CASRLDRGAEAFF. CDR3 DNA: TGCGCCAGCAGACTGGACAGGGGGGCTGAAGCTTTCTTT.